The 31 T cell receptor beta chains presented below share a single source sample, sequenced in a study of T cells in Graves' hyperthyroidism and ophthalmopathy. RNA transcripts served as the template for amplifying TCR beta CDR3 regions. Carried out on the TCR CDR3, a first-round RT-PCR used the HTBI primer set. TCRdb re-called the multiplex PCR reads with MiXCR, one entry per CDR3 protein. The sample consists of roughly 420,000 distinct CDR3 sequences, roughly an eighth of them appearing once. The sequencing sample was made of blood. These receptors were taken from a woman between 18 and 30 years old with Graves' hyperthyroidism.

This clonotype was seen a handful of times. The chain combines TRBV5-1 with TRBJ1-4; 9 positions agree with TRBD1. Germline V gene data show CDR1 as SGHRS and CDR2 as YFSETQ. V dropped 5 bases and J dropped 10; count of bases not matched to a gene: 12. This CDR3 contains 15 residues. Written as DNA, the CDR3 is TGCGCCAGCAGTGTTGACGGGACAGGGAGCGGAAAACTGTTTTTT. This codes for CASSVDGTGSGKLFF.

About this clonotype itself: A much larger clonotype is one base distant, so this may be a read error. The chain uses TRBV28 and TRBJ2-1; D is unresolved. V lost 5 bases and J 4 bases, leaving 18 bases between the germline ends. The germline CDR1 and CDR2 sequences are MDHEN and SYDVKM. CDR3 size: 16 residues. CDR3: CASSPLGLVVYNEQFF. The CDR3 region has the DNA TGTGCCAGCAGTCCACTTGGGCTAGTTGTTTACAATGAGCAGTTCTTC.

CDR3: CASSYSKFETQYF. In DNA form, the CDR3 reads TGTGCCAGCAGTTACTCGAAATTCGAGACCCAGTACTTC. The V gene is TRBV6-5, the J gene TRBJ2-5, with no clear D. The CDR3 covers 13 residues. Trimming took 0 bases from V and 5 from J, leaving 7 bases between them. Germline V gene sequence: CDR1 MNHEY, CDR2 SVGAGI.

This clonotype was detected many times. This CDR3 is CSARNPGTDYGYTF. CDR3 in DNA: TGCAGTGCTAGAAACCCCGGGACAGACTATGGCTACACCTTC. The rearrangement joins TRBV20-1 to TRBJ1-2; 7 bases agree with TRBD1. The CDR3 is 14 amino acids. Germline loops: CDR1 DFQATT, CDR2 SNEGSKA (reference sequence). The trim removed 2 bases at V and 3 bases at J, leaving 6 bases unmatched.

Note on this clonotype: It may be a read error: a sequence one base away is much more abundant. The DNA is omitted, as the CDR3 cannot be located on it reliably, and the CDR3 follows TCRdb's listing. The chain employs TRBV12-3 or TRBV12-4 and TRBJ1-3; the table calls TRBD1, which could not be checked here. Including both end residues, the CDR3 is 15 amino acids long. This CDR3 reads CASRVGTGTLNTIHF.

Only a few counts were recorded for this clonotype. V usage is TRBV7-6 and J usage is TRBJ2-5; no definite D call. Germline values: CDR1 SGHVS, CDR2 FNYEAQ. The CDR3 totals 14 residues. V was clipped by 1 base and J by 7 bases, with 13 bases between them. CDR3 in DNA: TGTGCCAGCAGCTTAGGGCCCAGGAGTGGGACCCAGTACTTC. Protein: CASSLGPRSGTQYF.

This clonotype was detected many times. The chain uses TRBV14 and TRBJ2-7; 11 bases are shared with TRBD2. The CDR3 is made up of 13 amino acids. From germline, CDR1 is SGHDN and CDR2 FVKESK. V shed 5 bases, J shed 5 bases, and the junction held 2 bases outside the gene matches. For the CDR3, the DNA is TGTGCCAGCAGCTCGGGACTAGCGGACGAGCAGTACTTC. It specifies CASSSGLADEQYF.

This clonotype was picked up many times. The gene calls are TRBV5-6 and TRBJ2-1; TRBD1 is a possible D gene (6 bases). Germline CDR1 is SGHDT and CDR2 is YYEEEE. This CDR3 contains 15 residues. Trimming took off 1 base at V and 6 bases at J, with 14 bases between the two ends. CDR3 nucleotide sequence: TGTGCCAGCAGCTTGACAGGGATTCCAGGCAATGAGCAGTTCTTC. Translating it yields CASSLTGIPGNEQFF.

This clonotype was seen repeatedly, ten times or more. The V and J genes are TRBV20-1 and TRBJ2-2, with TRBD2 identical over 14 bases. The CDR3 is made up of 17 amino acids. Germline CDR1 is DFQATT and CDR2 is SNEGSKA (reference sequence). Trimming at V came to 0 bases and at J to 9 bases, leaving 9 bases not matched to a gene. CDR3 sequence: CSARDGRLAGGPRELFF. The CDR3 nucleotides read TGCAGTGCTAGAGATGGCCGACTAGCGGGAGGGCCAAGGGAGCTGTTTTTT.

CDR3: CSVRDRGGVDTQYF. The CDR3 bases are TGCAGCGTTCGGGACAGGGGAGGGGTAGATACGCAGTATTTT. The V gene is TRBV29-1, the J gene TRBJ2-3, with 10 positions matching TRBD1. Per the germline V gene, CDR1 is SQVTM and CDR2 is ANQGSEA. The CDR3 has 14 amino acids. V was clipped by 5 bases and J by 5 bases; unmatched bases: 7.

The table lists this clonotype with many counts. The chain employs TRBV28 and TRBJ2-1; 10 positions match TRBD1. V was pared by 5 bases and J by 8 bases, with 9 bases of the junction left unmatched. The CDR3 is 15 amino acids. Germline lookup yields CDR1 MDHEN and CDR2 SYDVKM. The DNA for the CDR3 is TGTGCCAGCAGTCCCTCCGGACAGGGGGGGTATGAGCAGTTCTTC. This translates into CASSPSGQGGYEQFF.

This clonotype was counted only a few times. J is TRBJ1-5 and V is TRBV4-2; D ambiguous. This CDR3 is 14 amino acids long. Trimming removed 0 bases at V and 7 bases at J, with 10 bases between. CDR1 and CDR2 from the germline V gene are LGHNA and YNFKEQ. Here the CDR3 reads CASSQEEGYQPQHF. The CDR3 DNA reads TGTGCCAGCAGCCAAGAAGAGGGATACCAGCCCCAGCATTTT.

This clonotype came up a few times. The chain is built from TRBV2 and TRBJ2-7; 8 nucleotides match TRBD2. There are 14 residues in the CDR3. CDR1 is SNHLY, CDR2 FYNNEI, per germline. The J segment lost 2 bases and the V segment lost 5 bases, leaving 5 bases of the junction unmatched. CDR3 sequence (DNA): TGTGCCAGCAGTCGACTAGCGCGAACCTACGAGCAGTACTTC. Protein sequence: CASSRLARTYEQYF. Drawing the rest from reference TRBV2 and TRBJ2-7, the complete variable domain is EPEVTQTPSHQVTQMGQEVILRCVPISNHLYFYWYRQILGQKVEFLVSFYNNEISEKSEIFDDQFSVERPDGSNFTLKIRSTKLEDSAMYFCASSRLARTYEQYFGPGTRLTVT.

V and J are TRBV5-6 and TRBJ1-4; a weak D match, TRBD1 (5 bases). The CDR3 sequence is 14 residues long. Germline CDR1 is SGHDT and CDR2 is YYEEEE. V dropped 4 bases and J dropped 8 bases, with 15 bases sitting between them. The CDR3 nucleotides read TGTGCCAGCAGCCTGGGGGTGTCACGAGAAAAACTGTTTTTT. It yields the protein CASSLGVSREKLFF.

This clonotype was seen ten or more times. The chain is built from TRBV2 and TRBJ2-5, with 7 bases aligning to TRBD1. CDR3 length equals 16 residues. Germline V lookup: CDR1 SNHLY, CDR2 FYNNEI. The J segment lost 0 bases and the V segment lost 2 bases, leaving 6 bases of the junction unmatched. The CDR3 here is CASSEWGQTYQETQYF. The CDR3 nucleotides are TGTGCCAGCAGTGAATGGGGACAGACGTACCAAGAGACCCAGTACTTC. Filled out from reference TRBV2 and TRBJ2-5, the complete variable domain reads EPEVTQTPSHQVTQMGQEVILRCVPISNHLYFYWYRQILGQKVEFLVSFYNNEISEKSEIFDDQFSVERPDGSNFTLKIRSTKLEDSAMYFCASSEWGQTYQETQYFGPGTRLLVL.

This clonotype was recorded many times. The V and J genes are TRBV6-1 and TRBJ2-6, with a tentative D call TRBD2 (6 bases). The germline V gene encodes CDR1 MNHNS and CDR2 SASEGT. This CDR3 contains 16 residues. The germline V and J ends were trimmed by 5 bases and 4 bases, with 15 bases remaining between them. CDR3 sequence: CASSYEGGTGANVLTF. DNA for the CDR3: TGTGCCAGCAGTTACGAGGGCGGGACCGGGGCCAACGTCCTGACTTTC.

CDR3 DNA sequence: TGTGCCTGGAGTAGGGGGCCTGGAAACACCATATATTTT. It encodes CAWSRGPGNTIYF. V is TRBV30 and J is TRBJ1-3, with 7 positions matching TRBD1. The V gene end was trimmed by 2 bases and the J gene end by 2 bases; junction bases not matched to a gene: 0. Germline CDR1 reads GTSNPN; CDR2 reads SVGIG (reference sequence). The CDR3 extends over 13 amino acids.

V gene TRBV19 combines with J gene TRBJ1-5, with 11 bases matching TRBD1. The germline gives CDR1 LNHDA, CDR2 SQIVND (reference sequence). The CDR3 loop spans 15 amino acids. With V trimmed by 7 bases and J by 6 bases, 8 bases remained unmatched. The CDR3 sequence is CASNQDRGLGQPQHF. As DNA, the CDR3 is TGTGCCAGTAACCAGGACAGGGGGCTAGGTCAGCCCCAGCATTTT.

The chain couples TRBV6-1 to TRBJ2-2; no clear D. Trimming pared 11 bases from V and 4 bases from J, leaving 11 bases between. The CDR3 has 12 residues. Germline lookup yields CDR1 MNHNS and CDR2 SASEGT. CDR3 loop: CAGRVSTGELFF. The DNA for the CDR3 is TGTGCCGGCCGGGTTTCCACCGGGGAGCTGTTTTTT.

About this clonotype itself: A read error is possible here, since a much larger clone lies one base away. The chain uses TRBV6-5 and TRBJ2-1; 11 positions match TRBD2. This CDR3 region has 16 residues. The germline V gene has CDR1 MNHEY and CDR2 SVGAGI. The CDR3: CASSYLTSGTYNERFF. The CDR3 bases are TGTGCCAGCAGTTACTTGACTAGCGGGACCTACAATGAGCGGTTCTTC.

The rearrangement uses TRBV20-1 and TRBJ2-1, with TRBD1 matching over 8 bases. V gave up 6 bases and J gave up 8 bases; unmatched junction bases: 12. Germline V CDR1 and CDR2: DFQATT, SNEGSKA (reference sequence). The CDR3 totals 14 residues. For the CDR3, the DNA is TGCAGTGCGGGAGGACAGGGTAGTTCGGATGAGCAGTTCTTC. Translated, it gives CSAGGQGSSDEQFF.

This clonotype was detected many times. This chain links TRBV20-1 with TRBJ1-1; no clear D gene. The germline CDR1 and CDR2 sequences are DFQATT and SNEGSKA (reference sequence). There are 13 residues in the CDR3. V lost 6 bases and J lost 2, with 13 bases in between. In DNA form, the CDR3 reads TGCAGTGCCCGTTCGGGCCTCAACACTGAAGCTTTCTTT. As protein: CSARSGLNTEAFF.

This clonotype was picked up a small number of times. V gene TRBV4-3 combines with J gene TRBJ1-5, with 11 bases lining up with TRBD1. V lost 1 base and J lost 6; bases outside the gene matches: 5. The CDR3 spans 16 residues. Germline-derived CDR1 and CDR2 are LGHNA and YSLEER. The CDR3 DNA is TGCGCCAGCAGCCAAGGGACAGGGGGCGAAGGTCAGCCCCAGCATTTT. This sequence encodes CASSQGTGGEGQPQHF.

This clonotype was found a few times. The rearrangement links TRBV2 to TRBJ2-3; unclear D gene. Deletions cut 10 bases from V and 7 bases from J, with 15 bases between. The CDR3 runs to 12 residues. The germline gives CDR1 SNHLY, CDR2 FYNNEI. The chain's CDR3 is CATYILAHTQYF. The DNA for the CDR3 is TGTGCCACGTACATCTTAGCCCATACGCAGTATTTT.

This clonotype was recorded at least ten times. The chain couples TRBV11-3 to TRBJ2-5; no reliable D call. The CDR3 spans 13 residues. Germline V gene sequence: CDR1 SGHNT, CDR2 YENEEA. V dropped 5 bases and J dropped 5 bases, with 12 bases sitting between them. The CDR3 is CASSRRPSETQYF. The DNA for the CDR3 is TGTGCCAGCAGCCGAAGACCGAGCGAGACCCAGTACTTC.

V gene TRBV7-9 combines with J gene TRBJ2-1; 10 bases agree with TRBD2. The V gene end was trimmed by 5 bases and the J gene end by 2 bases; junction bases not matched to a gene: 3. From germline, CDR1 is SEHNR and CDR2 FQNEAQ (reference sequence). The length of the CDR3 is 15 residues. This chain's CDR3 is CASSRGLAAYNEQFF. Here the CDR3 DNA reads TGTGCCAGCAGCCGAGGACTAGCGGCCTACAATGAGCAGTTCTTC.

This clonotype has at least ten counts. Here the CDR3 reads CASSLERTSDYNEQFF. In DNA form, the CDR3 reads TGTGCCAGCAGCTTAGAGCGGACTAGCGATTACAATGAGCAGTTCTTC. The chain links TRBV7-2 to TRBJ2-1, with 9 bases lining up with TRBD2. The trim removed 1 base at V and 4 bases at J, leaving 5 bases unmatched. From germline, CDR1 is SGHTA and CDR2 FQGNSA. There are 16 residues in the CDR3.

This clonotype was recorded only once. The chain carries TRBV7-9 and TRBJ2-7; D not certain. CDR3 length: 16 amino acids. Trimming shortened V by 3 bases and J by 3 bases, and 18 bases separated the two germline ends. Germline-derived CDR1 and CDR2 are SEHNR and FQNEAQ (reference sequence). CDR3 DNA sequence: TGTGCCAGCAGCTTTCTCCCGTTGGACGGGTTCTACGAGCAGTACTTC. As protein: CASSFLPLDGFYEQYF.

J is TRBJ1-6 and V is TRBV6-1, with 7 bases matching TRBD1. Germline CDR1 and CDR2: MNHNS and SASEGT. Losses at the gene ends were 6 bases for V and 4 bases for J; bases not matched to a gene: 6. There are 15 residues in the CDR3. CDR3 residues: CASSPQGKYNSPLHF. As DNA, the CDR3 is TGTGCCAGCAGCCCACAGGGGAAGTATAATTCACCCCTCCACTTT.

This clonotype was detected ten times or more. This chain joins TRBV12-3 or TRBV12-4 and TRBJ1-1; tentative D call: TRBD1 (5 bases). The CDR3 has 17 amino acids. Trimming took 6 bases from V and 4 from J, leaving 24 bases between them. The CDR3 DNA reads TGTGCCAGCAGGGCAGGGAAGTTAAGGATTTCATCCACTGAAGCTTTCTTT. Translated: CASRAGKLRISSTEAFF.

The CDR3 protein is CASSSLGGGPRETQYF. In DNA, the CDR3 is TGCGCCAGCAGCTCCCTTGGGGGAGGGCCGCGAGAGACCCAGTACTTC. V is TRBV5-1 and J is TRBJ2-5; 7 nucleotides match TRBD2. This CDR3 has 16 residues. From germline, CDR1 is SGHRS and CDR2 YFSETQ. V dropped 3 bases and J dropped 4; count of bases not matched to a gene: 12.